These 8 T cell receptor beta chains share one sample of origin, sequenced in a study of shared clonotypes between healthy human individuals. The assay was immunoSEQ multiplex PCR, and TCRdb's table has in-frame clones only and misses some. The sample lists about 530,000 clones; almost 80% were seen once. The sequenced sample was PBMCs. These receptors were taken from a woman in her forties in good health. Some clones in this sample may be carry-over from other donors' samples.

CDR3 loop: CASSMTGNTEAFF. DNA for the CDR3: TGTGCCAGTAGTATGACAGGAAACACTGAAGCTTTCTTT. This rearrangement joins TRBV19 to TRBJ1-1, with D maybe TRBD1 (6 bases). Trimming shortened V by 3 bases and J by 2 bases, and 7 bases separated the two germline ends. The CDR3 runs 13 residues. Germline V gene sequence: CDR1 LNHDA, CDR2 SQIVND (reference sequence).

J is TRBJ2-2 and V is TRBV27; D gene unclear. The CDR3 contains 16 residues. The V gene's germline CDR1 is MNHEY and CDR2 SMNVEV (reference sequence). Trimming removed 2 bases at V and 4 bases at J, with 14 bases between. CDR3 nucleotides: TGTGCCAGCAGTTTAGTCGGATCTCGCGGCACCGGGGAGCTGTTTTTT. Translation: CASSLVGSRGTGELFF.

The V and J genes are TRBV20-1 and TRBJ1-1; no clear D. The CDR3 length is 11 residues. CDR1 DFQATT and CDR2 SNEGSKA come from the germline V gene (reference sequence). Trimming cost V 6 bases and J 6 bases, with 11 bases left between them. This CDR3 reads CSARLDAEAFF. Here the CDR3 DNA reads TGCAGTGCCCGATTGGATGCTGAAGCTTTCTTT.

This chain joins TRBV27 and TRBJ1-6; unclear D gene. Germline V gives CDR1 MNHEY, CDR2 SMNVEV (reference sequence). V was clipped by 4 bases and J by 7 bases, with 11 bases between them. The CDR3 runs to 14 residues. As DNA, the CDR3 is TGTGCCAGCAGTTCCTGGGGTGGGAATTCACCCCTCCACTTT. Protein product: CASSSWGGNSPLHF.

The count of this clone is one. The chain links TRBV30 to TRBJ2-1; perhaps TRBD1 as D (5 bases). V lost 2 bases to trimming and J lost 6 bases, with 14 bases between them. The V gene's germline CDR1 is GTSNPN and CDR2 SVGIG (reference sequence). The CDR3 totals 14 residues. CDR3 coding DNA: TGTGCCTGGAGTCCTCGACAGCTTGGCAATGAGCAGTTCTTC. As protein: CAWSPRQLGNEQFF.

The chain has TRBV2 and TRBJ2-3, with TRBD1 identical over 8 bases. Germline V gene lookup returns CDR1 SNHLY and CDR2 FYNNEI. V was clipped by 5 bases and J by 2 bases; unmatched bases: 9. The CDR3 is 16 residues long. CDR3 coding DNA: TGTGCCAGCAGTACCAGACAGGGGCGTAACACAGATACGCAGTATTTT. This translates into CASSTRQGRNTDTQYF.

V usage is TRBV6-1 and J usage is TRBJ2-5; D is unclear. The end of the DNA aligns better with TRBJ2-7, so the J call may be wrong. There are 14 residues in the CDR3. Germline CDR1 MNHNS, CDR2 SASEGT. CDR3 in amino acids: CASSAQATTYEQYF. CDR3 bases: TGTGCCAGCAGTGCTCAGGCTACGACCTACGAGCAGTACTTC.

This chain connects TRBV11-3 to TRBJ2-5, with unresolved D. Germline CDR1 and CDR2: SGHNT and YENEEA. The CDR3 runs to 16 residues. Trimming pared 0 bases from V and 4 bases from J, leaving 15 bases between. Here the CDR3 DNA reads TGTGCCAGCAGCTTAGATAAGGCTAACGCTGGAGAGACCCAGTACTTC. Translated, it gives CASSLDKANAGETQYF. Looking up the rest from reference TRBV11-3 and TRBJ2-5 gives the full variable domain: EAGVVQSPRYKIIEKKQPVAFWCNPISGHNTLYWYLQNLGQGPELLIRYENEEAVDDSQLPKDRFSAERLKGVDSTLKIQPAELGDSAVYLCASSLDKANAGETQYFGPGTRLLVL.